This TCR beta chain was recorded in a study of molecular identifiers for immune sequencing clone quantification. Study summary: Replicates involved a five-way split of RNA from approximately 20,000 or 100,000 naive CD8 cells, with sequencing of four.

CDR1 is SGHDN, CDR2 FVKESK, per germline. The CDR3 totals 13 residues. Trimming removed 3 bases at V and 1 base at J, with 6 bases between. Naive CD8 libraries came from roughly 20,000 to 1,000,000 sorted cells with 10%, 30% or 50% RNA. Libraries of bulk TCR were made by previously described methods (with listed TCR primers). TCRdb called the PCR reads again in MiXCR, with one record for every CDR3 protein. Of tens of thousands of distinct CDR3 sequences in the sample, around 19% were seen once. The sample comprised naive CD8+ T cells from blood, with Jurkat cell RNA spiked in. The subset denotes: FACS-sorted CD8+CD4-CCR7+CD45RA+ naive T cells. The chain employs TRBV14 and TRBJ2-5; D unclear. This clonotype originated in a human donor in good health. Some libraries in this study had Jurkat cell RNA spiked in. The CDR3 here is CASSHVFQETQYF. CDR3 bases: TGTGCCAGCAGCCATGTGTTCCAAGAGACCCAGTACTTC.